Listed below are T cell receptor beta chains from one sample, sequenced in a study of T cell responses to AZD1222 COVID-19 vaccine. Clones were read by immunoSEQ multiplex PCR, and TCRdb kept only the in-frame ones, dropping some. Of 65,000 to 85,000 clones detected, around four fifths appear once; the ten largest clones hold 21%. The sequences come from peripheral blood, collected on day 0 of AZD1222 vaccination. The receptors were sampled from an adult in good health. Each CDR3 is given with its conserved first and last residue. The order of the fields is CDR3 protein, CDR3 DNA, D gene, clone size, J gene, V gene. A D gene is named only where the DNA matches it firmly. Only part of the rows carry a size: once, few, many, or a class if the clone is expanded.

CDR3: CASRGQGSVETQYF
DNA: TGTGCCAGCAGGGGACAGGGTTCTGTGGAGACCCAGTACTTC
D: TRBD1
size: few
J: TRBJ2-5
V: TRBV6-5

CDR3: CASSPGQGVGQETQYF
DNA: TGTGCCAGCAGCCCTGGACAGGGGGTCGGGCAAGAGACCCAGTACTTC
D: TRBD1
size: .
J: TRBJ2-5
V: TRBV11-3

CDR3: CASSLDRGGEQYF
DNA: TGTGCCAGCAGCTTGGACAGGGGAGGAGAGCAGTACTTC
D: TRBD1
size: .
J: TRBJ2-7
V: TRBV11-3

CDR3: CAWSAAGLSNSPLHF
DNA: TGTGCCTGGAGTGCAGCCGGGCTCTCCAATTCACCCCTCCACTTT
D: .
size: .
J: TRBJ1-6
V: TRBV30

CDR3: CASSLVGQGSYEQYF
DNA: TGTGCCAGCAGTTTGGTGGGACAGGGTTCCTACGAGCAGTACTTC
D: TRBD1
size: .
J: TRBJ2-7
V: TRBV28

CDR3: CASSSERLDHYEQYF
DNA: TGCGCCAGCAGCTCGGAGAGACTAGATCACTACGAGCAGTACTTC
D: .
size: .
J: TRBJ2-7
V: TRBV5-1

CDR3: CASSPDFYGYTF
DNA: TGTGCCAGCAGCCCGGATTTCTATGGCTACACCTTC
D: .
size: .
J: TRBJ1-2
V: TRBV14

CDR3: CASSPLAGSSYEQYF
DNA: TGTGCCAGCTCACCGCTAGCGGGAAGCTCCTACGAGCAGTACTTC
D: TRBD2
size: .
J: TRBJ2-7
V: TRBV18

CDR3: CASSESSGSGNTIYF
DNA: TGTGCCAGCAGTGAAAGTTCCGGGAGTGGAAACACCATATATTTT
D: .
size: .
J: TRBJ1-3
V: TRBV2

CDR3: CASSSLTITEAFF
DNA: TGTGCCAGCAGCTCCCTCACCATCACTGAAGCTTTCTTT
D: .
size: .
J: TRBJ1-1
V: TRBV27

CDR3: CASSSRRVGSTEAFF
DNA: TGTGCCAGCAGCTCTCGCCGGGTGGGATCGACTGAAGCTTTCTTT
D: .
size: .
J: TRBJ1-1
V: TRBV21-1

CDR3: CASSLDYNYNSPLHF
DNA: TGCGCCAGCAGCTTGGACTACAATTATAATTCACCCCTCCACTTT
D: .
size: .
J: TRBJ1-6
V: TRBV5-1

CDR3: CASSEDRLNEKLFF
DNA: TGTGCCAGCAGTGAAGACCGACTTAATGAAAAACTGTTTTTT
D: .
size: .
J: TRBJ1-4
V: TRBV25-1

CDR3: CASSPPRDRSIQPQHF
DNA: TGTGCCAGCAGCCCCCCGAGAGACAGGAGTATTCAGCCCCAGCATTTT
D: .
size: .
J: TRBJ1-5
V: TRBV28

CDR3: CATRLASYNEQFF
DNA: TGTGCCACCCGACTAGCTAGCTACAATGAGCAGTTCTTC
D: TRBD2
size: .
J: TRBJ2-1
V: TRBV19

CDR3: CASSIKGDTEAFF
DNA: TGTGCCAGTAGTATAAAGGGTGACACTGAAGCTTTCTTT
D: .
size: few
J: TRBJ1-1
V: TRBV19

CDR3: CASSYLVGDEQFF
DNA: TGTGCCAGTAGTTATCTAGTCGGCGATGAGCAGTTCTTC
D: .
size: .
J: TRBJ2-1
V: TRBV19

CDR3: CARSLASSGNTIYF
DNA: TGTGCCAGAAGCTTGGCGAGCTCTGGAAACACCATATATTTT
D: .
size: once
J: TRBJ1-3
V: TRBV5-3

CDR3: CASSPSRSSTDTQYF
DNA: TGCGCCAGCAGCCCTTCGCGGTCTAGCACAGATACGCAGTATTTT
D: .
size: once
J: TRBJ2-3
V: TRBV5-1

CDR3: CASSLTGLSNNEQFF
DNA: TGTGCCAGCAGCTTAACGGGACTAAGTAATAATGAGCAGTTCTTC
D: TRBD2
size: .
J: TRBJ2-1
V: TRBV7-3

CDR3: CASRPGWSYEQYF
DNA: TGTGCCAGCAGGCCCGGATGGTCCTACGAGCAGTACTTC
D: .
size: .
J: TRBJ2-7
V: TRBV28

CDR3: CASRDYLGGNTIYF
DNA: TGTGCCAGCAGAGACTACTTAGGGGGAAACACCATATATTTT
D: .
size: .
J: TRBJ1-3
V: TRBV5-8

CDR3: CASSQDEAWEQYF
DNA: TGTGCCAGCAGCCAAGATGAAGCGTGGGAGCAGTACTTC
D: .
size: .
J: TRBJ2-7
V: TRBV4-2

CDR3: CASSVVPGVGVTGELFF
DNA: TGTGCCAGCAGCGTAGTTCCCGGGGTAGGCGTCACCGGGGAGCTGTTTTTT
D: .
size: .
J: TRBJ2-2
V: TRBV9

CDR3: CASSPGLVTDTQYF
DNA: TGTGCCAGCAGCCCCGGACTAGTCACAGATACGCAGTATTTT
D: TRBD2
size: once
J: TRBJ2-3
V: TRBV7-2

CDR3: CASLTQVFSYEQYF
DNA: TGTGCCAGCTTGACACAGGTCTTCTCCTACGAGCAGTACTTC
D: .
size: .
J: TRBJ2-7
V: TRBV21-1

CDR3: CATSDSRLVETQYF
DNA: TGTGCCACCAGTGATTCCCGACTAGTGGAGACCCAGTACTTC
D: .
size: once
J: TRBJ2-5
V: TRBV24-1

CDR3: CASSQGSGSSYEQYF
DNA: TGCGCCAGCAGCCAAGGTAGCGGTAGCTCCTACGAGCAGTACTTC
D: .
size: once
J: TRBJ2-7
V: TRBV4-1

CDR3: CASSPRTGLYNEQFF
DNA: TGTGCCAGCAGCCCCAGGACAGGGTTGTACAATGAGCAGTTCTTC
D: TRBD1
size: once
J: TRBJ2-1
V: TRBV13

CDR3: CSGYYGNEQFF
DNA: TGCAGCGGGTATTATGGCAATGAGCAGTTCTTC
D: .
size: .
J: TRBJ2-1
V: TRBV30

CDR3: CASSGGLLGTGELFF
DNA: TGTGCCAGCAGCGGGGGGTTATTGGGGACCGGGGAGCTGTTTTTT
D: TRBD2
size: few
J: TRBJ2-2
V: TRBV6-5

CDR3: CASRLSSRTNEKLFF
DNA: TGTGCCAGCAGACTTTCTTCCAGAACTAATGAAAAACTGTTTTTT
D: .
size: .
J: TRBJ1-4
V: TRBV2

CDR3: CASGRSKANQPQHF
DNA: TGTGCCAGCGGCCGGAGTAAGGCTAATCAGCCCCAGCATTTT
D: .
size: few
J: TRBJ1-5
V: TRBV6-2/TRBV6-3

CDR3: CASSIDRGLANIQYF
DNA: TGTGCCAGTAGTATAGATCGGGGACTAGCAAACATTCAGTACTTC
D: TRBD2
size: .
J: TRBJ2-4
V: TRBV19

CDR3: CASSLGDPVPQETQYF
DNA: TGTGCCAGCAGTTTAGGGGACCCAGTTCCGCAAGAGACCCAGTACTTC
D: .
size: .
J: TRBJ2-5
V: TRBV28

CDR3: CASSLARDSYEQYF
DNA: TGTGCCAGCAGCTTAGCCAGGGACTCCTACGAGCAGTACTTC
D: .
size: .
J: TRBJ2-7
V: TRBV11-3

CDR3: CASSLAPGFEQYF
DNA: TGCGCCAGCAGCTTGGCTCCGGGGTTTGAGCAGTACTTC
D: .
size: .
J: TRBJ2-7
V: TRBV5-1

CDR3: CASSVFGTNAAQYF
DNA: TGTGCCAGCAGCGTTTTCGGGACTAATGCGGCCCAGTACTTC
D: TRBD2
size: .
J: TRBJ2-5
V: TRBV7-2

CDR3: CASSQDPAGLAKNIQYF
DNA: TGCGCCAGCAGCCAAGATCCAGCGGGTCTAGCCAAAAACATTCAGTACTTC
D: .
size: .
J: TRBJ2-4
V: TRBV4-3

CDR3: CASSEGLSGNQPQHF
DNA: TGTGCCAGCAGTGAAGGGCTGAGTGGCAATCAGCCCCAGCATTTT
D: .
size: .
J: TRBJ1-5
V: TRBV2